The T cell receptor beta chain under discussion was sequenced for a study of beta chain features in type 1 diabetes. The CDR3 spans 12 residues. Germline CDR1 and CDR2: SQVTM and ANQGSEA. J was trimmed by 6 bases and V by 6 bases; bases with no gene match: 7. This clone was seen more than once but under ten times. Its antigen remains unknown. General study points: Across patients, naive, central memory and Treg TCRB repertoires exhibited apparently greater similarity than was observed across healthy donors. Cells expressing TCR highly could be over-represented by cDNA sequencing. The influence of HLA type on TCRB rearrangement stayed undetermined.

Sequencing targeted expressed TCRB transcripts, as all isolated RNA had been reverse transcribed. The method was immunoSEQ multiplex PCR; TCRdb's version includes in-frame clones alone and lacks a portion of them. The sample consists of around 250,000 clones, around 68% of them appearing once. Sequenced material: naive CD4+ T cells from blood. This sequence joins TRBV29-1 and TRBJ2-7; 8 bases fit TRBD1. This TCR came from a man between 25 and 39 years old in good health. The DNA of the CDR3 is TGCAGCGTATTTCAAACAGGGGGCGAGCAGTACTTC. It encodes CSVFQTGGEQYF.